These 14 T cell receptor beta chains share one sample of origin, sequenced in a study of cytomegalovirus exposure and HLA in healthy donors. The primer mix had 60 Vbeta and 13 Jbeta primers. TCRdb's table, derived via immunoSEQ multiplex PCR, lists solely in-frame clones and lacks some. The table includes about 120,000 clones, over 50% detected once. Sequenced material: PBMCs. Source of these receptors: a woman aged 40 to 50 in good health and CMV-seropositive.

This clone has a count of ten or more. The genes are TRBV10-3 and TRBJ2-7; 13 nucleotides line up with TRBD2. With 4 bases clipped from V and 7 bases from J, the junction kept 4 bases outside the gene matches. This CDR3 spans 14 amino acids. Germline loops: CDR1 ENHRY, CDR2 SYGVKD. In nucleotides, the CDR3 is TGTGCCATCAGTGGACCGGGACTAGCGGGAGAGCAGTACTTC. Encoded protein: CAISGPGLAGEQYF.

V and J are TRBV6-1 and TRBJ1-4, with 9 positions matching TRBD1. Germline CDR1 MNHNS, CDR2 SASEGT. V dropped 6 bases and J dropped 6; count of bases not matched to a gene: 5. The CDR3 loop spans 14 amino acids. CDR3 sequence (DNA): TGTGCCAGCAGCAGACAGGGGGGAGATGAAAAACTGTTTTTT. Translating it yields CASSRQGGDEKLFF.

The CDR3 coding sequence is TGTGCCAGCAGCTTAGTTGTACCGTGGGAGGATGGCTACACCTTC. This sequence encodes CASSLVVPWEDGYTF. J is TRBJ1-2 and V is TRBV7-2; D not resolved. V was clipped by 1 base and J by 6 bases, with 15 bases between them. CDR3 size: 15 residues. CDR1 is SGHTA, CDR2 FQGNSA, per germline.

On this clone: The conserved phenylalanine or tryptophan is not found at the CDR3 terminus, so this likely reflects a read error. V and J are TRBV14 and TRBJ1-1; 7 bases line up with TRBD1. The V gene end was trimmed by 3 bases and the J gene end by 8 bases; junction bases not matched to a gene: 12. Germline V CDR1 and CDR2: SGHDN, FVKESK. The CDR3 length is 15 residues. Here the CDR3 DNA reads TGTGCCAGCAGCCACTTAACAGGGGCCGCCGAGGAAGCTTTCCTT. This sequence encodes CASSHLTGAAEEAFL.

This clone was observed a few times. The gene calls are TRBV6-5 and TRBJ1-1, with a tentative D call TRBD1 (5 bases). Between the trimmed V and J ends, which lost 6 bases and 0 bases, there was a span of 11 bases. The CDR3 totals 14 residues. Looked up from germline, CDR1 is MNHEY and CDR2 is SVGAGI. The CDR3 region is CASSPGPLNTEAFF. The CDR3 DNA reads as TGTGCCAGCAGCCCAGGGCCCTTGAACACTGAAGCTTTCTTT.

The rearrangement uses TRBV7-8 and TRBJ2-3; D gene unclear. The V gene lost 5 bases and the J gene lost 0 bases, with 9 bases spanning the gap. The germline V gene has CDR1 SGHVS and CDR2 FQNEAQ. CDR3 size: 14 residues. CDR3 sequence (DNA): TGTGCCAGCAGCCCCGACACCAGCACAGATACGCAGTATTTT. Translated, it gives CASSPDTSTDTQYF.

This clone was counted a single time. V gene TRBV29-1 combines with J gene TRBJ2-3; TRBD1 matches at 10 bases. The CDR3 has 16 residues. V lost 5 bases and J lost 2; bases outside the gene matches: 10. Germline CDR1 SQVTM, CDR2 ANQGSEA. CDR3 amino acids: CSVLGTGTGDTDTQYF. CDR3 coding DNA: TGCAGCGTTTTGGGGACCGGGACAGGGGACACAGATACGCAGTATTTT.

This chain uses TRBV6-1 with TRBJ1-2; unclear D gene. Trimming stripped 6 bases from V and 3 bases from J, with 14 bases between. The germline CDR1 and CDR2 sequences are MNHNS and SASEGT. The CDR3 totals 14 residues. CDR3 in DNA: TGTGCCAGCAGGGCGGGGAGGTATGACTATGGCTACACCTTC. The encoded protein is CASRAGRYDYGYTF.

A remark on this clone: One junction end disagrees with the germline gene, perhaps due to a read error. This chain uses TRBV6-5 with TRBJ1-2; no firm D call. This CDR3 has 15 amino acids. Germline V gene lookup returns CDR1 MNHEY and CDR2 SVGAGI. The CDR3 DNA reads TGTGCCAGCAGTTACTCGGGTTCACCTAACTATGGCTACCCCTTC. Translation gives CASSYSGSPNYGYPF.

The rearrangement uses TRBV6-4 and TRBJ1-5, with 12 bases fitting TRBD1. The CDR3 has 15 amino acids. Germline CDR1 reads MRHNA; CDR2 reads SNTAGT. With V trimmed by 8 bases and J by 6 bases, 8 bases remained unmatched. The DNA of the CDR3 is TGTGCCAGCCTGCTCGGGACAGGGGGCGGTCAGCCCCAGCATTTT. It translates to CASLLGTGGGQPQHF.

This chain connects TRBV5-1 to TRBJ1-2, with TRBD1 matching over 8 bases. Germline V lookup: CDR1 SGHRS, CDR2 YFSETQ. V lost 4 bases to trimming and J lost 7 bases; unmatched junction nucleotides: 9. The CDR3 loop spans 14 amino acids. The CDR3 loop is CASSQQGEGPGYTF. CDR3 nucleotide sequence: TGCGCCAGCAGCCAACAGGGGGAGGGGCCTGGCTACACCTTC.

This chain joins TRBV27 and TRBJ2-1; 8 bases fit TRBD2. Trimming cost V 6 bases and J 4 bases; bases outside gene matches: 14. Germline-derived CDR1 and CDR2 are MNHEY and SMNVEV (reference sequence). The CDR3 is 17 residues long. CDR3 loop: CASRILTSVSDYNEQFF. The CDR3 nucleotides are TGTGCCAGCAGGATCTTGACTAGCGTGAGTGATTACAATGAGCAGTTCTTC.

The chain has TRBV14 and TRBJ1-1; a weak D match, TRBD1 (6 bases). From germline, CDR1 is SGHDN and CDR2 FVKESK. V lost 3 bases and J lost 5, with 16 bases in between. The CDR3 has 15 residues. The CDR3 DNA sequence: TGTGCCAGCAGCCACATGGGGGCCGGGGATACTGAAGCTTTCTTT. It encodes CASSHMGAGDTEAFF.

The chain employs TRBV27 and TRBJ2-5, with 13 bases aligning to TRBD2. The CDR3 length is 16 residues. J lost 4 bases, V lost 4 bases, and 6 bases had no gene match. Germline V gives CDR1 MNHEY, CDR2 SMNVEV (reference sequence). The CDR3 bases are TGTGCCAGCAGTTCCATACTAGCGGGAGGGCGAGAGACCCAGTACTTC. It codes for CASSSILAGGRETQYF.